One sample yielded the 5 T cell receptor beta chains listed below, sequenced in a study of blood T cell repertoires in COVID-19. Here immunoSEQ multiplex PCR was the method, and the copy in TCRdb shows in-frame clones only, minus some. This sample has 220,000 or so clones; nearly 90% occur once, and the top ten carry roughly 15%. Sequenced material: PBMCs or T cells enriched from blood (not recorded which). The receptor set was obtained from a man aged 25 to 45 who had been exposed to COVID-19.

This chain connects TRBV4-3 to TRBJ2-5; D perhaps matches TRBD1 (5 bases). Trimming left V 4 bases short and J 1 base short, with 13 bases between. Germline lookup yields CDR1 LGHNA and CDR2 YSLEER. The CDR3 runs 15 residues. The CDR3 protein is CASSLIRQSQETQYF. CDR3 DNA: TGCGCCAGCAGCCTAATTCGACAGAGCCAAGAGACCCAGTACTTC.

This sequence joins TRBV7-2 and TRBJ1-4, with D maybe TRBD1 (5 bases). The germline V and J ends were trimmed by 5 bases and 6 bases, with 13 bases remaining between them. Germline V lookup: CDR1 SGHTA, CDR2 FQGNSA. The CDR3 extends over 14 amino acids. This CDR3 is CASSLSGGYEKLFF. The CDR3 DNA reads as TGTGCCAGCAGCCTTAGCGGGGGTTATGAAAAACTGTTTTTT.

The CDR3 loop reads CASSFRGGGQGEKLFF. The CDR3 coding sequence is TGTGCCAGCAGCTTTCGAGGAGGAGGGCAGGGTGAAAAACTGTTTTTT. The genes are TRBV11-2 and TRBJ1-4, with D possibly matching TRBD1 (5 bases). The V and J ends lost 3 bases and 7 bases respectively, with 18 bases between them. The CDR3 is made up of 16 amino acids. The V gene's germline CDR1 is SGHAT and CDR2 FQNNGV.

This CDR3 reads CASSHSKARLNEKLFF. The CDR3 nucleotides are TGTGCCAGCAGCCACTCCAAGGCGCGGTTAAATGAAAAACTGTTTTTT. J is TRBJ1-4 and V is TRBV4-2; no clear D gene. Germline V gene sequence: CDR1 LGHNA, CDR2 YNFKEQ. The V end lost 3 bases, the J end lost 5 bases, and 16 bases lay between the germline ends. The CDR3 is 16 residues long.

This chain's CDR3 is CASSLGRNNSPLHF. CDR3 DNA: TGTGCCAGCAGCTTAGGGCGGAATAATTCACCCCTCCACTTT. The chain employs TRBV7-2 and TRBJ1-6; D is ambiguous. The CDR3 runs to 14 residues. Germline CDR1 and CDR2: SGHTA and FQGNSA. Trimming left V 1 base short and J 5 bases short, with 6 bases between.